This T cell receptor (beta chain) was profiled in a study of immune cell composition in non-small cell lung cancer. Study observations and caveats: Dominant in vivo tumour-associated clones were not shown to share tumour-reactive sequences. About four fifths of squamous and 30% to 40% of adenocarcinoma cases had tumour-associated clones >0.5%. Squamous lung tumours showed higher top 10 clone scores and clonality than adenocarcinomas. In adenocarcinoma, maximal tumour-associated clone frequency tracked TIL tumour reactivity.

On this clone: As yet, its antigen is unknown.

TCRdb's table, derived via immunoSEQ multiplex PCR, lists solely in-frame clones and lacks some. The table records approximately 1,600 clones, about four fifths of them present only once. The CDR3 sequence is 13 residues long. CDR1 is MRHNA and CDR2 is SNTAGT in the germline V gene. The V segment lost 6 bases and the J segment 1 base; nucleotides outside the gene matches: 1. This sample also appeared in a second study, on CD4 T cells in lung cancer.

The sample comprised lung tumor tissue. The sequence was obtained from a human donor with non-small cell lung cancer. This chain connects TRBV6-4 to TRBJ2-3; TRBD1 agrees at 7 bases. DNA of the CDR3: TGTGCCAGCAGGGGGACAGGCACAGATACGCAGTATTTT. Protein: CASRGTGTDTQYF.